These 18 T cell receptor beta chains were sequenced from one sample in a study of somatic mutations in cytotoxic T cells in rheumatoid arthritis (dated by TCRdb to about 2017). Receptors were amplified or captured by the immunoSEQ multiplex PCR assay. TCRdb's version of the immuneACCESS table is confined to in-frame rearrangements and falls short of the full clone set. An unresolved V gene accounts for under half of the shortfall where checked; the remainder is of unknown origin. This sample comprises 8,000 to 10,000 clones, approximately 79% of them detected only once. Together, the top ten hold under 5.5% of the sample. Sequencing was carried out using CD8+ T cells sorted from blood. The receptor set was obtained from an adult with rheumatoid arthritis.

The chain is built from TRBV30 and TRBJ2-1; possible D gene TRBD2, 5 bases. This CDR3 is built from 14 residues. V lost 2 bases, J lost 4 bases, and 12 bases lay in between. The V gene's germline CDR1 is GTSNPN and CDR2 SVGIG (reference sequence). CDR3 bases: TGTGCCTGGAGTCGGGGAAGCGGATACAATGAGCAGTTCTTC. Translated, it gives CAWSRGSGYNEQFF.

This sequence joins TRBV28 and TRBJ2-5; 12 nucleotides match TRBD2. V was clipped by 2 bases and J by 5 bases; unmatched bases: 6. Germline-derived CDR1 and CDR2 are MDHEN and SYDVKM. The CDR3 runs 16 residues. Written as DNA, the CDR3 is TGTGCCAGCAGTTTAACCCCCGGGACTAGCGGGGAGACCCAGTACTTC. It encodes CASSLTPGTSGETQYF.

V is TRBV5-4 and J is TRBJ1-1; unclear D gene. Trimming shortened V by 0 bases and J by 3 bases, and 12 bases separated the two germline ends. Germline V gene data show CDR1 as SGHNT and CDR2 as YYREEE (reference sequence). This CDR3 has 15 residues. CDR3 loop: CASSLVANEDTEAFF. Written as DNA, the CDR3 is TGTGCCAGCAGCTTGGTAGCAAACGAGGACACTGAAGCTTTCTTT.

The CDR3 protein is CSVETSDYNEQFF. CDR3 nucleotide sequence: TGCAGCGTTGAGACTAGCGACTACAATGAGCAGTTCTTC. The V gene is TRBV29-1, the J gene TRBJ2-1, with 8 bases matching TRBD2. Germline CDR1 and CDR2: SQVTM and ANQGSEA. This CDR3 is built from 13 residues. V shed 3 bases, J shed 3 bases, and the junction held 1 base outside the gene matches.

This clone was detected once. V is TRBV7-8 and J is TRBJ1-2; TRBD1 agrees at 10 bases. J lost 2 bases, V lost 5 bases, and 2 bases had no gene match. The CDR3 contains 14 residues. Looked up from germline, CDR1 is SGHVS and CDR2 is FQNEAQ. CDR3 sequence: CASSRTGGNYGYTF. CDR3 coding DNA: TGTGCCAGCAGCAGGACAGGGGGAAACTATGGCTACACCTTC.

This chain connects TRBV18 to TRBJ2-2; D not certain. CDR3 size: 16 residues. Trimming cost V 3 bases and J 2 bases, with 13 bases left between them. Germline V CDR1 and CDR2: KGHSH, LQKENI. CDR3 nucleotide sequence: TGTGCCAGCTCACCTATTGGATCCCAAAACACCGGGGAGCTGTTTTTT. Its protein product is CASSPIGSQNTGELFF.

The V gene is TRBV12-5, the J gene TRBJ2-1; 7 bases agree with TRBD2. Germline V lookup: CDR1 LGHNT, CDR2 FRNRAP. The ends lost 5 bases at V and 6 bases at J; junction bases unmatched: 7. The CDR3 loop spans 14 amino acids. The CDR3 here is CASGKSGAANEQFF. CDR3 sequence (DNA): TGTGCTAGTGGTAAAAGCGGGGCGGCCAATGAGCAGTTCTTC.

The CDR3, as DNA: TGCAGCGTTGTGGGGGGGGCCTCAATGAACACTGAAGCTTTCTTT. Translated: CSVVGGASMNTEAFF. The rearrangement joins TRBV29-1 to TRBJ1-1; D perhaps matches TRBD1 (6 bases). V lost 4 bases, J lost 0 bases, and 15 bases lay in between. Germline CDR1 reads SQVTM; CDR2 reads ANQGSEA. The CDR3 sequence is 15 residues long.

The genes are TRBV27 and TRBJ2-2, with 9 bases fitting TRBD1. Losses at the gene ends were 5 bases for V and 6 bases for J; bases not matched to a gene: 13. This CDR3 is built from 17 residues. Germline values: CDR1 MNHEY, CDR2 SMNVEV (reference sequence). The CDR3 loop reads CASSPRPGQGPAGELFF. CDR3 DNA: TGTGCCAGCAGTCCTAGACCGGGACAGGGACCTGCCGGGGAGCTGTTTTTT.

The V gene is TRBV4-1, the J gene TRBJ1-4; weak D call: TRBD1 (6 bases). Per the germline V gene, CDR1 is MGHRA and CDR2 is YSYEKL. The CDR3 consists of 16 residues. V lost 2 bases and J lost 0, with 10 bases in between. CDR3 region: CASSQNPGATNEKLFF. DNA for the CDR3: TGCGCCAGCAGCCAAAACCCAGGGGCAACTAATGAAAAACTGTTTTTT.

This CDR3 is CAWSAWRGPEAFF. CDR3 sequence (DNA): TGTGCCTGGAGTGCATGGAGGGGGCCTGAAGCTTTCTTT. This chain connects TRBV30 to TRBJ1-1; 7 bases match TRBD1. This CDR3 contains 13 residues. The J segment lost 6 bases and the V segment lost 1 base, leaving 5 bases of the junction unmatched. Per germline, CDR1 GTSNPN and CDR2 SVGIG (reference sequence).

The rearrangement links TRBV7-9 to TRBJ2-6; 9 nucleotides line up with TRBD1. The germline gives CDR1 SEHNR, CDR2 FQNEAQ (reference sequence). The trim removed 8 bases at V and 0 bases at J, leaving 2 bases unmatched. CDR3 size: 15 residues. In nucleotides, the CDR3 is TGTGCCAGCCACAGGGGGCTCTCTGGGGCCAACGTCCTGACTTTC. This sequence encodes CASHRGLSGANVLTF.

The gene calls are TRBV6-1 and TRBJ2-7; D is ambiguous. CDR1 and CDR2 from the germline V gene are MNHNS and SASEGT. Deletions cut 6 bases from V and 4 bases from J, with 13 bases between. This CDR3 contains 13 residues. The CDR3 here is CASSMASTYEQYV. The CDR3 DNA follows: TGTGCCAGCAGCATGGCGAGCACGTACGAGCAGTACGTC.

This CDR3 is CASLEGLVHNEQFF. The DNA for the CDR3 is TGTGCCAGCCTAGAGGGGTTAGTCCACAATGAGCAGTTCTTC. This chain links TRBV2 with TRBJ2-1; D could derive from TRBD1 or TRBD2 (5 bases each). Germline V gene lookup returns CDR1 SNHLY and CDR2 FYNNEI. There are 14 residues in the CDR3. Trimming shortened V by 8 bases and J by 5 bases, and 16 bases separated the two germline ends.

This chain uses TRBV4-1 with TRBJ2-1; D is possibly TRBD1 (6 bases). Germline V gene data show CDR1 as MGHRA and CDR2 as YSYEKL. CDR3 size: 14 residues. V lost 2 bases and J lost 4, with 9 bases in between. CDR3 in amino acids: CASSQYTGYNEQFF. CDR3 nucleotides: TGCGCCAGCAGCCAATATACAGGGTACAATGAGCAGTTCTTC.

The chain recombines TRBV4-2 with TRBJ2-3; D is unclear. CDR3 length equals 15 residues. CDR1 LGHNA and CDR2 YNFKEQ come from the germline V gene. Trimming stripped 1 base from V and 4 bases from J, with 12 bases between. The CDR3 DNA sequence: TGTGCCAGCAGCCAAGCGTCCGGATCGGCAGATACGCAGTATTTT. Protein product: CASSQASGSADTQYF.

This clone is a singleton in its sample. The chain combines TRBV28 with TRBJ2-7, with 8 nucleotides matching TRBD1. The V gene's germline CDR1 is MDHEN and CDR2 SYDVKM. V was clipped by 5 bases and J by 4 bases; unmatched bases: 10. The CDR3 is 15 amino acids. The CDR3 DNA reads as TGTGCCAGCAGTCAATACCAGGGGGCGCAGTACGAGCAGTACTTC. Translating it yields CASSQYQGAQYEQYF. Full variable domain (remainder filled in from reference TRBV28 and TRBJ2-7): DVKVTQSSRYLVKRTGEKVFLECVQDMDHENMFWYRQDPGLGLRLIYFSYDVKMKEKGDIPEGYSVSREKKERFSLILESASTNQTSMYLCASSQYQGAQYEQYFGPGTRLTVT.

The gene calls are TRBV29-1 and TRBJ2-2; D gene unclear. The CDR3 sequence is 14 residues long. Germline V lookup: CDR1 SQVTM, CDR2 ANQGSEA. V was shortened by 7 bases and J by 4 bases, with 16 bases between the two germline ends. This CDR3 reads CSAHPGDSTGELFF. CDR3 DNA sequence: TGCAGCGCCCATCCTGGGGATAGCACCGGGGAGCTGTTTTTT.